The 23 T cell receptor beta chains listed next were all sequenced from one sample in a study of T cell responses to AZD1222 COVID-19 vaccine. Libraries were prepared by immunoSEQ multiplex PCR; TCRdb keeps only in-frame clonotypes and omits some of them. The data show approximately 70,000 clones, around four fifths seen once. The source was peripheral blood, collected on day 0 of AZD1222 vaccination. The receptors come from an adult in good health.

This clone was picked up one time. The J gene is TRBJ1-3, the V gene TRBV2; 11 bases match TRBD1. Losses at the gene ends were 6 bases for V and 2 bases for J; bases not matched to a gene: 3. This CDR3 has 15 amino acids. Germline assignment: CDR1 SNHLY and CDR2 FYNNEI. The CDR3 is CASRTGQGAGNTIYF. The CDR3 DNA sequence: TGTGCCAGCAGGACGGGACAGGGGGCTGGAAACACCATATATTTT.

This clone came up a few times. This chain uses TRBV5-1 with TRBJ2-2; 11 bases fit TRBD1. The CDR3 loop spans 15 amino acids. Germline V CDR1 and CDR2: SGHRS, YFSETQ. V trimming: 4 bases; J trimming: 6 bases; junction bases outside the gene matches: 5. In DNA form, the CDR3 reads TGCGCCAGCAGCGCGGACAGGGGGCGGTCCGGGGAGCTGTTTTTT. Translating it yields CASSADRGRSGELFF.

The chain has TRBV18 and TRBJ2-1; 8 bases line up with TRBD2. This CDR3 is built from 15 residues. Germline V CDR1 and CDR2: KGHSH, LQKENI. The V segment lost 3 bases and the J segment 6 bases; nucleotides outside the gene matches: 7. The CDR3 spells CASSPKAGVPNEQFF. The CDR3 nucleotides are TGTGCCAGCTCACCGAAAGCGGGGGTACCCAATGAGCAGTTCTTC. Using reference TRBV18 and TRBJ2-1 for the parts outside the CDR3, the full variable domain is NAGVMQNPRHLVRRRGQEARLRCSPMKGHSHVYWYRQLPEEGLKFMVYLQKENIIDESGMPKERFSAEFPKEGPSILRIQQVVRGDSAAYFCASSPKAGVPNEQFFGPGTRLTVL.

The chain combines TRBV7-6 with TRBJ2-3; TRBD2 matches 12 bases. Unmatched junction bases numbered 7, after V lost 5 bases and J lost 4 bases. The CDR3 is made up of 16 amino acids. Germline CDR1 and CDR2: SGHVS and FNYEAQ. CDR3 sequence (DNA): TGTGCCAGCAGCGATACCCTAGCGGGGGGGCCAGATACGCAGTATTTT. Translated: CASSDTLAGGPDTQYF.

This clone has a handful of counts. The chain uses TRBV28 and TRBJ2-7; tentatively, D is TRBD2 (6 bases). Trimming left V 7 bases short and J 0 bases short, with 13 bases between. The germline gives CDR1 MDHEN, CDR2 SYDVKM. The CDR3 runs 14 residues. The CDR3 reads CASNNGGSSYEQYF. CDR3 nucleotides: TGTGCCAGCAACAATGGGGGGAGCTCCTACGAGCAGTACTTC.

The CDR3 protein is CASRTILGEQYF. As DNA, the CDR3 is TGTGCCAGCAGGACGATTCTCGGCGAGCAGTACTTC. The chain is built from TRBV7-9 and TRBJ2-7; D is uncertain. Trimming removed 6 bases at V and 6 bases at J, with 12 bases between. The CDR3 sequence is 12 residues long. Germline V gene sequence: CDR1 SEHNR, CDR2 FQNEAQ (reference sequence).

Only a few counts were recorded for this clone. The chain uses TRBV19 and TRBJ2-7; 9 bases fit TRBD1. CDR3 length: 14 amino acids. V lost 6 bases, J lost 5 bases, and 8 bases stayed unmatched. Germline CDR1 is LNHDA and CDR2 is SQIVND (reference sequence). The CDR3 here is CASSMTGGGDEQYF. Written as DNA, the CDR3 is TGTGCCAGTAGCATGACAGGGGGAGGGGACGAGCAGTACTTC.

The J gene is TRBJ2-2, the V gene TRBV9; 8 nucleotides match TRBD2. CDR1 is SGDLS and CDR2 is YYNGEE in the germline V gene. This CDR3 has 14 residues. The V segment lost 2 bases and the J segment 4 bases; nucleotides outside the gene matches: 1. CDR3 amino acids: CASSVAGGTGELFF. CDR3 in DNA: TGTGCCAGCAGCGTGGCGGGGGGCACCGGGGAGCTGTTTTTT.

A remark on this clone: Different DNA sequences within this sample yield the same CDR3. The chain employs TRBV5-1 and TRBJ2-2; 7 bases are a match to TRBD1. The V gene end was trimmed by 0 bases and the J gene end by 6 bases; junction bases not matched to a gene: 5. Germline CDR1 SGHRS, CDR2 YFSETQ. The CDR3 contains 15 residues. CDR3 bases: TGCGCCAGCAGCTTGGACGGGCAGGGGGCCGGGGAGCTGTTTTTT. It is translated as CASSLDGQGAGELFF. The variable domain in full, completed from reference TRBV5-1 and TRBJ2-2, reads KAGVTQTPRYLIKTRGQQVTLSCSPISGHRSVSWYQQTPGQGLQFLFEYFSETQRNKGNFPGRFSGRQFSNSRSEMNVSTLELGDSALYLCASSLDGQGAGELFFGEGSRLTVL.

The chain uses TRBV7-2 and TRBJ2-7; tentatively, D is TRBD2 (5 bases). Between the trimmed V and J ends, which lost 0 bases and 4 bases, there was a span of 10 bases. The germline V gene has CDR1 SGHTA and CDR2 FQGNSA. The CDR3 runs 14 residues. The CDR3 DNA sequence: TGTGCCAGCAGCTTAGCGGTGGGCGGGTACGAGCAGTACTTC. As protein: CASSLAVGGYEQYF.

The V call is TRBV19, the J call TRBJ1-1, with no clear D. Looked up from germline, CDR1 is LNHDA and CDR2 is SQIVND (reference sequence). Trimming pared 3 bases from V and 5 bases from J, leaving 13 bases between. CDR3 length: 14 amino acids. The CDR3: CASSIYGPGTEAFF. For the CDR3, the DNA is TGTGCCAGTAGTATCTACGGTCCCGGGACTGAAGCTTTCTTT.

The genes are TRBV13 and TRBJ2-5; D remains ambiguous. There are 16 residues in the CDR3. Germline CDR1 reads PRHDT; CDR2 reads FYEKMQ (reference sequence). V was shortened by 5 bases and J by 2 bases, with 18 bases between the two germline ends. The CDR3 here is CASSPSTPREQETQYF. CDR3 DNA sequence: TGTGCCAGCAGCCCGTCGACACCCCGAGAACAAGAGACCCAGTACTTC.

CDR3 sequence (DNA): TGTGCCAGCTCACGCGGACAGCCCCAGAACACTGAAGCTTTCTTT. It is translated as CASSRGQPQNTEAFF. The rearrangement uses TRBV18 and TRBJ1-1, with D maybe TRBD1 (6 bases). The CDR3 length is 15 residues. Germline loops: CDR1 KGHSH, CDR2 LQKENI. V lost 4 bases and J lost 1, with 13 bases in between.

The rearrangement links TRBV7-2 to TRBJ2-3; D is possibly TRBD2 (6 bases). The V gene's germline CDR1 is SGHTA and CDR2 FQGNSA. This CDR3 has 15 residues. Deletions cut 3 bases from V and 0 bases from J, with 10 bases between. The DNA of the CDR3 is TGTGCCAGCAGCTTTGGCGGGGAGAGCACAGATACGCAGTATTTT. It translates to CASSFGGESTDTQYF. Full variable domain (rest looked up from reference TRBV7-2 and TRBJ2-3): GAGVSQSPSNKVTEKGKDVELRCDPISGHTALYWYRQSLGQGLEFLIYFQGNSAPDKSGLPSDRFSAERTGGSVSTLTIQRTQQEDSAVYLCASSFGGESTDTQYFGPGTRLTVL.

The chain is built from TRBV25-1 and TRBJ1-1; 9 bases line up with TRBD1. The germline V gene has CDR1 MGHDK and CDR2 SYGVNS. J lost 6 bases, V lost 5 bases, and 10 bases had no gene match. This CDR3 comprises 15 residues. In nucleotides, the CDR3 is TGTGCCAGCAGTAGAGGGGGACAGGGTCTCGCTGAAGCTTTCTTT. Amino acid sequence: CASSRGGQGLAEAFF.

This clone was counted only a few times. The chain is built from TRBV11-2 and TRBJ2-7; D not resolved. The germline V gene has CDR1 SGHAT and CDR2 FQNNGV. The CDR3 has 14 residues. Deletions cut 5 bases from V and 2 bases from J, with 13 bases between. The CDR3 sequence: CASSPPSFPYEQYF. The CDR3 DNA is TGTGCCAGCAGCCCCCCGTCATTTCCCTACGAGCAGTACTTC.

About this clone itself: Its ends do not fully match the called genes, so a read error is possible. The chain carries TRBV7-7 and TRBJ2-5; 14 nucleotides align to TRBD2. From germline, CDR1 is SSHAT and CDR2 FNYEAQ (reference sequence). The CDR3 covers 16 residues. Here the CDR3 reads CASSQGLAGGQETQYF. The CDR3 DNA is TGTGCTAGCAGCCAAGGACTAGCGGGGGGACAAGAGACCCAGTACTTC.

This clone was found a few times. The chain is built from TRBV5-1 and TRBJ2-2; TRBD1 agrees at 9 bases. Looked up from germline, CDR1 is SGHRS and CDR2 is YFSETQ. J was trimmed by 1 base and V by 6 bases; bases with no gene match: 7. The CDR3 contains 16 residues. The CDR3 protein is CASIRDRVENTGELFF. DNA for the CDR3: TGCGCCAGCATAAGGGACAGGGTAGAGAACACCGGGGAGCTGTTTTTT.

This chain uses TRBV7-2 with TRBJ1-2; 7 positions agree with TRBD1. Germline V CDR1 and CDR2: SGHTA, FQGNSA. This CDR3 is built from 12 residues. V gave up 5 bases and J gave up 7 bases; unmatched junction bases: 4. The CDR3 loop is CASSDDRVGYTF. The DNA for the CDR3 is TGTGCCAGCAGCGATGACAGGGTTGGCTACACCTTC.

The CDR3 region has the DNA TGTGCCTGGAGTCGGGGACTAGCGCAAGAGACCCAGTACTTC. This translates into CAWSRGLAQETQYF. The V and J genes are TRBV30 and TRBJ2-5, with 10 bases that match TRBD2. The length of the CDR3 is 14 residues. The germline gives CDR1 GTSNPN, CDR2 SVGIG (reference sequence). J lost 2 bases, V lost 2 bases, and 2 bases had no gene match.

A few counts support this clone. The chain employs TRBV6-4 and TRBJ1-2; tentatively, D is TRBD1 (6 bases). Trimming removed 5 bases from V and 5 bases from J, with 15 bases in between. The CDR3 runs to 14 residues. The germline V gene has CDR1 MRHNA and CDR2 SNTAGT. The CDR3 bases are TGTGCCAGCAGTCCGGGGGGCACACCGTATGGCTACACCTTC. Translated: CASSPGGTPYGYTF.

The gene calls are TRBV9 and TRBJ2-1, with TRBD2 matching 12 bases. Germline trimming cut 4 bases from V and 8 bases from J; bases unmatched to any gene: 10. This CDR3 spans 16 amino acids. The germline V gene encodes CDR1 SGDLS and CDR2 YYNGEE. CDR3 loop: CASSLTSGGENDEQFF. DNA for the CDR3: TGTGCCAGCAGCTTGACTAGCGGGGGTGAGAACGATGAGCAGTTCTTC.

The genes are TRBV2 and TRBJ2-2, with 9 bases lining up with TRBD1. Losses at the gene ends were 2 bases for V and 3 bases for J; bases not matched to a gene: 4. This CDR3 contains 16 residues. Germline lookup yields CDR1 SNHLY and CDR2 FYNNEI. The CDR3 coding sequence is TGTGCCAGCAGTGAAAGGACAGGGGCGGACACCGGGGAGCTGTTTTTT. It is translated as CASSERTGADTGELFF.